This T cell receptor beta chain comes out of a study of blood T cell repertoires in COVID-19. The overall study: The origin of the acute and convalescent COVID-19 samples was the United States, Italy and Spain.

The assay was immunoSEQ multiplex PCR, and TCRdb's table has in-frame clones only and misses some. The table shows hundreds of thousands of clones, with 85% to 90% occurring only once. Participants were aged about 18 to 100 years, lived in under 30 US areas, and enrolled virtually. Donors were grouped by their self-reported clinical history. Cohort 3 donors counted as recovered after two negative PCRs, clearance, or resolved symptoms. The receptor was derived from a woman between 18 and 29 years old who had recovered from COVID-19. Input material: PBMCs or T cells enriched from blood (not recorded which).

The CDR3 nucleotides read TGTGCCAGCAGGCCAGGGGTAGAGAACACTGAAGCTTTCTTT. This translates into CASRPGVENTEAFF. V is TRBV5-4 and J is TRBJ1-1; weak D call: TRBD1 (6 bases). The CDR3 extends over 14 amino acids. CDR1 and CDR2 (germline): SGHNT, YYREEE (reference sequence). V lost 5 bases and J lost 1, with 12 bases in between.